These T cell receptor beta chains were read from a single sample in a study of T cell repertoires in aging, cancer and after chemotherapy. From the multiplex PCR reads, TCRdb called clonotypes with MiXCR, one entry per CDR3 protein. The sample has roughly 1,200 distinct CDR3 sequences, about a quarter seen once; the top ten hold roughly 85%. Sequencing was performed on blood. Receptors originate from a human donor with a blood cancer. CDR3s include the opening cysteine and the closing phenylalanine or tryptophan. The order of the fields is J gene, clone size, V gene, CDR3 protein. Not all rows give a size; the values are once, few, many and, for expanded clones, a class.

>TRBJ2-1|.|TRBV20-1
CSARDGQGLVFDEQFF
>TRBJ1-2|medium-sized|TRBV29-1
CSYRGNYGYTF
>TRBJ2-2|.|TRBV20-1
CSARVAGAGTGELFF
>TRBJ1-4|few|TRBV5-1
CASSLGRQTATNEKLFF
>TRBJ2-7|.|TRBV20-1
CSAQDGYEQYF
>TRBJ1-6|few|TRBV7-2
CASSFRDLSSPLHF
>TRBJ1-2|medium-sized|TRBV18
CASSPTRDTYGYTF
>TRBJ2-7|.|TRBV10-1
CASSDDRETYEQYF
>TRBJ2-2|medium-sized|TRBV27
CASRQGANTGELFF
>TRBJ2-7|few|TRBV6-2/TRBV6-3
CASRPSRGAKEQYF
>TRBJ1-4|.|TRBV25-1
CASRRWTTNEKLFF
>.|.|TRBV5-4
CASSLPGQGSHLHF
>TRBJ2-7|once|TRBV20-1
CSAGQGWVSRYEQYF
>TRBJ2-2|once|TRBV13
CASSQGGQDTGELFF
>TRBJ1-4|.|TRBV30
CAWSGEGGGATNEKLFF
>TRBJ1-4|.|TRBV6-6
CASSYRGRDEKLFF
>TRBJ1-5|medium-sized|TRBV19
CASSATGGSNQPQHF
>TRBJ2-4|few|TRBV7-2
CASSLEPSKNIQYF
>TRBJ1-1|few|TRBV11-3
CASSFGRVGALNTEAFF
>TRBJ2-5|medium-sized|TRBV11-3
CASSRGVGETETQYF
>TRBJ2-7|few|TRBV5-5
CASSLAGHHPYEQYF
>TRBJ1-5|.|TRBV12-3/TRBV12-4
CASSLSGAAQPQHF
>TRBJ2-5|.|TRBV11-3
CASNAYRKETQYF
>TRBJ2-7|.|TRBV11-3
CASSLEWTGGSYEQYF
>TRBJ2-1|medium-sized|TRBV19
CASSIRVAGKSNEQFF
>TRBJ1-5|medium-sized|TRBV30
CAWSPDTGGGQPQHF
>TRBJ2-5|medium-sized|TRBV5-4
CASSEDGGETQYF
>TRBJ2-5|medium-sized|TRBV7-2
CASSSGTLGETQYF
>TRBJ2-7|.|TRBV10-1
CAGSESEGDSYEQYF
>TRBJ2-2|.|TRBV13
CASRPAGGGSTGELFF
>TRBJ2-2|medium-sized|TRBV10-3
CAISEGGRLGTGELFF
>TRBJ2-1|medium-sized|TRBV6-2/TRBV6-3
CASSSYTGVREQFF
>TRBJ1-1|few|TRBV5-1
CASSLIQSRNTEAFF
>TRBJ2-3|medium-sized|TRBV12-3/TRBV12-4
CASTNPGPTQYF
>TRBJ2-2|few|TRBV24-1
CATSDSWNTGELFF
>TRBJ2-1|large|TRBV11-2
CASSLEIGNEQFF
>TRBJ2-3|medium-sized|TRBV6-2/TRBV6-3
CASTPPVGEGTDTQYF
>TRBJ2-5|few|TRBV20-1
CSAPPLSGGGVRETQYF
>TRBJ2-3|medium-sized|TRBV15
CATSGRQGTVTDTQYF
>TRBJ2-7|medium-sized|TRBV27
CASSLSGTSEQYF
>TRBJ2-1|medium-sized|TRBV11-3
CASSLTSGRYNEQFF
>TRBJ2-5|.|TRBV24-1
CATGSEVQETQYF
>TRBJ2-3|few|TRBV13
CASSPGLVTDTQYF
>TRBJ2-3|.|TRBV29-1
CSVEGRDITDTQYF
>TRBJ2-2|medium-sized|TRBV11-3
CASSLDGVGLPNTGELFF
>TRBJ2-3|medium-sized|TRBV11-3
CASAVAATDTQYF
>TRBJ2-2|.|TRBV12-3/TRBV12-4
CASRLGGGSTGELFF
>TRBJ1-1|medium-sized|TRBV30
CAWGTGSSTEAFF
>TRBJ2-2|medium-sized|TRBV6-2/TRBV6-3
CASSDGGTTGELFF
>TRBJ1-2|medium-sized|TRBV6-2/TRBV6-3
CASRRTGGDGYTF
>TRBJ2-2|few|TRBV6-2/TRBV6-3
CASSYSGTGRELFF
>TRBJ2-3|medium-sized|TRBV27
CASSQWDRITDTQYF
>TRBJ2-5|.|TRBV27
CASSPRVAPGETQYF
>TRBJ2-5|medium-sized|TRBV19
CASSMRKSSGTQETQYF
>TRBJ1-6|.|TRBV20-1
CSAEGGRPNSPLHF
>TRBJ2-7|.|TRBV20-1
CSASTGLGYEQYF
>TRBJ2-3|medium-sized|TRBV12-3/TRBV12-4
CASSLDYSSTDTQYF
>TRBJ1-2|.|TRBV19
CASSAGTGEVYGYTF
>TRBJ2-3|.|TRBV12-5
CASGLGDLTDTQYF